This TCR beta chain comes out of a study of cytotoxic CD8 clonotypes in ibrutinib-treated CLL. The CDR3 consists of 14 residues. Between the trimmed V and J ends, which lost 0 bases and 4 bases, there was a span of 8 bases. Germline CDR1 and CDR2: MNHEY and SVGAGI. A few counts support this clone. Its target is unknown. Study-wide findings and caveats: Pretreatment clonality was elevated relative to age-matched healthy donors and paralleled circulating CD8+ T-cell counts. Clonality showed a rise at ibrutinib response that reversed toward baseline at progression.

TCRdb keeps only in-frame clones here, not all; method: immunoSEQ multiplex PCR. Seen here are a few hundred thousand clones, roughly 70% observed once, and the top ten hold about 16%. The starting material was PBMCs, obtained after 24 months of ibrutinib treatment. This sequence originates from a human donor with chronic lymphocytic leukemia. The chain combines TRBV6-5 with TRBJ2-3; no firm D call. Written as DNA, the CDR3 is TGTGCCAGCAGTTACTCAGTGGAGCCAGATACGCAGTATTTT. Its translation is CASSYSVEPDTQYF.